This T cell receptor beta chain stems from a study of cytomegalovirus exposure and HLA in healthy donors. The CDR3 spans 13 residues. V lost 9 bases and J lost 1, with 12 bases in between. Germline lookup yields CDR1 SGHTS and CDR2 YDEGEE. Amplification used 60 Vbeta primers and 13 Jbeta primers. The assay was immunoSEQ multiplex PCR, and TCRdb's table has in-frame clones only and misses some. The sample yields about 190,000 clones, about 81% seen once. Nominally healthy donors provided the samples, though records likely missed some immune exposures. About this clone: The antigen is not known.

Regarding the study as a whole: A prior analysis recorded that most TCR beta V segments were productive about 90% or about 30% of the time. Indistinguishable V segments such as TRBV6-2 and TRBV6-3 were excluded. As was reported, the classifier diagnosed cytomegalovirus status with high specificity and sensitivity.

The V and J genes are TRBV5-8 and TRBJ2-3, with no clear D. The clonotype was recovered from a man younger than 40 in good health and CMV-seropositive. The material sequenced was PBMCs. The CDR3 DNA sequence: TGTGCCAACCTTCTCCGGGGCACAGATACGCAGTATTTT. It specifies CANLLRGTDTQYF. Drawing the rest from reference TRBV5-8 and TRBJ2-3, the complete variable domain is EAGVTQSPTHLIKTRGQQATLRCSPISGHTSVYWYQQALGLGLQFLLWYDEGEERNRGNFPPRFSGRQFPNYSSELNVNALELEDSALYLCANLLRGTDTQYFGPGTRLTVL.